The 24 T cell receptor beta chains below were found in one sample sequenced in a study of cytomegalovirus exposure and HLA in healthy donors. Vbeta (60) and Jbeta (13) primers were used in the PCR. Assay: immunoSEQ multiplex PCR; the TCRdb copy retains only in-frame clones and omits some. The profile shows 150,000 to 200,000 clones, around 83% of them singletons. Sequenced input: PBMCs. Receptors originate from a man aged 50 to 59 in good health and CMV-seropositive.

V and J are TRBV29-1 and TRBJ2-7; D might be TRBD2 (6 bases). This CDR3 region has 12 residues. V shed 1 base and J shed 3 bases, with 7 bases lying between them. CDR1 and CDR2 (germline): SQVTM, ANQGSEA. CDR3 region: CSVEGDFYEQYF. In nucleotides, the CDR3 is TGCAGCGTTGAAGGGGACTTCTACGAGCAGTACTTC.

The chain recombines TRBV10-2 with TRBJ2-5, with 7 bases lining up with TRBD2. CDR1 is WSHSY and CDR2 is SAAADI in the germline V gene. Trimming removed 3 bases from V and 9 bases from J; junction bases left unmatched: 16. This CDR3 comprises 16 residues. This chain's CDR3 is CASSDFSGPGFVAQYF. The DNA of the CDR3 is TGCGCCAGCAGTGACTTTAGCGGGCCGGGGTTTGTGGCCCAGTACTTC.

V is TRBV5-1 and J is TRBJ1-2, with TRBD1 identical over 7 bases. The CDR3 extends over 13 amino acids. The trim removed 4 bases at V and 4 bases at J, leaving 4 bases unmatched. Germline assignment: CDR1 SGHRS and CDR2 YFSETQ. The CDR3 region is CASSHGQAYGYTF. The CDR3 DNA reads TGCGCCAGCAGCCATGGACAGGCCTATGGCTACACCTTC.

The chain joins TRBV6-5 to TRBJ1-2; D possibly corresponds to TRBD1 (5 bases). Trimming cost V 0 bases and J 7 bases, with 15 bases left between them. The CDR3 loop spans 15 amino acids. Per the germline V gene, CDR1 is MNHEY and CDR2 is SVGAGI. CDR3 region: CASSYSTAGQRGYTF. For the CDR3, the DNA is TGTGCCAGCAGTTACTCGACCGCAGGGCAGCGTGGCTACACCTTC.

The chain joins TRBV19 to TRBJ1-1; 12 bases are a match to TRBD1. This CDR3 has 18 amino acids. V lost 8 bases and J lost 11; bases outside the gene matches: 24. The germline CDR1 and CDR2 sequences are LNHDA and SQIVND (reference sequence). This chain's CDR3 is CASEIGMSGQGAIWKAFF. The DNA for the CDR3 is TGTGCCAGTGAGATCGGGATGTCGGGACAGGGGGCGATCTGGAAGGCTTTCTTT.

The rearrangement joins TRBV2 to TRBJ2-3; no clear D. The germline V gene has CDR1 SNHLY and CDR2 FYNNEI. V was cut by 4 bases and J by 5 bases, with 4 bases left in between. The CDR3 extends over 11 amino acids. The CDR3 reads CASSVLDTQYF. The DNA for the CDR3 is TGTGCCAGCAGTGTTCTAGATACGCAGTATTTT.

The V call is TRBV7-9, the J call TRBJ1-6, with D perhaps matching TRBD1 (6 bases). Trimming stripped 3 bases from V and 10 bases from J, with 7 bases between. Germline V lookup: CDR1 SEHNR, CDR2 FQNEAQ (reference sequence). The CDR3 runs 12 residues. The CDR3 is CASSFQGSPLHF. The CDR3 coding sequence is TGTGCCAGCAGCTTTCAGGGGTCACCCCTCCACTTT. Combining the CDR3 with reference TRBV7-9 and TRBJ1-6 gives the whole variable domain DTGVSQNPRHKITKRGQNVTFRCDPISEHNRLYWYRQTLGQGPEFLTYFQNEAQLEKSRLLSDRFSAERPKGSFSTLEIQRTEQGDSAMYLCASSFQGSPLHFGNGTRLTVT.

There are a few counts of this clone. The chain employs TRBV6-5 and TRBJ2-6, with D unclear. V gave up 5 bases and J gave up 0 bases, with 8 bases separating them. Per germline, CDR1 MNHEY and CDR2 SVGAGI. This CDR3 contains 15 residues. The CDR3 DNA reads TGTGCCAGCAGTGTAAGCATCTCTGGGGCCAACGTCCTGACTTTC. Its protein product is CASSVSISGANVLTF.

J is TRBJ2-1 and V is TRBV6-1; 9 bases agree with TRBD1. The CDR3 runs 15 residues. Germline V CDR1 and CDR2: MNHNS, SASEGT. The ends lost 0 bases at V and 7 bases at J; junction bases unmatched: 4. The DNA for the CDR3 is TGTGCCAGCAGTGAAGCGCTGACAGGGGGAAATGAGCAGTTCTTC. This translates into CASSEALTGGNEQFF.

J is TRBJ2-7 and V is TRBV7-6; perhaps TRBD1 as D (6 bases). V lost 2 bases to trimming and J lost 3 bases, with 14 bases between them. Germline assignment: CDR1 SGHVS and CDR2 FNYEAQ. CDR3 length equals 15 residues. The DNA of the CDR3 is TGTGCCAGCAGCTTATACACAGGGAAAGGCTACGAGCAGTACTTC. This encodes CASSLYTGKGYEQYF.

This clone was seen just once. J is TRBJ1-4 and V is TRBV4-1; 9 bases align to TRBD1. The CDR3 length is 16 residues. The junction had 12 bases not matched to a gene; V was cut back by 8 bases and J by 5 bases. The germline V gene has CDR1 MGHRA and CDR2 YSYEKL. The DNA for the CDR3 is TGCGCCAGCTTCTCCAGCACCGGACAGGGGAATGAAAAACTGTTTTTT. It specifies CASFSSTGQGNEKLFF.

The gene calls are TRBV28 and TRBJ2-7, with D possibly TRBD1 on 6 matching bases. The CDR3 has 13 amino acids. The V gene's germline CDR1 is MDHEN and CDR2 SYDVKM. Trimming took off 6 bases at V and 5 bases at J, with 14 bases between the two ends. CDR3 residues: CASRVQGSNEQYF. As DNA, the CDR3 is TGTGCCAGCAGGGTCCAGGGGTCTAACGAGCAGTACTTC.

The CDR3 is CASSQETSGGHTGELFF. The CDR3 bases are TGTGCCAGCAGCCAGGAGACTAGCGGGGGGCACACCGGGGAGCTGTTTTTT. The chain joins TRBV4-2 to TRBJ2-2; 13 bases agree with TRBD2. Germline trimming cut 3 bases from V and 3 bases from J; bases unmatched to any gene: 4. The CDR3 runs to 17 residues. Per germline, CDR1 LGHNA and CDR2 YNFKEQ.

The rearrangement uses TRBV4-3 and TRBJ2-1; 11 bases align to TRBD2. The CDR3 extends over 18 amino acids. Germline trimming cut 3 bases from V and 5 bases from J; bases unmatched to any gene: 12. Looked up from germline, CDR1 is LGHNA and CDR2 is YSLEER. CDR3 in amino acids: CASSQAPSGLAVDNEQFF. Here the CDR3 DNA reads TGCGCCAGCAGCCAGGCCCCCTCGGGACTAGCGGTTGACAATGAGCAGTTCTTC.

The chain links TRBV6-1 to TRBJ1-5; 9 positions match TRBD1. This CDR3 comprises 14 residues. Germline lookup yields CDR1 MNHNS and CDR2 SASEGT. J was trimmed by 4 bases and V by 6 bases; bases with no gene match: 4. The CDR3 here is CASRGQGGNQPQHF. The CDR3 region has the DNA TGTGCCAGCAGGGGACAGGGAGGAAATCAGCCCCAGCATTTT.

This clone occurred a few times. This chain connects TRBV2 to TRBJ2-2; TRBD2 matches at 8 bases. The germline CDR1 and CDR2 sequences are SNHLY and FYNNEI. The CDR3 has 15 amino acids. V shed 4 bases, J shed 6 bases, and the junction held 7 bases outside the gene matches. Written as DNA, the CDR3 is TGTGCCAGCAGTGTACTAGCGGCCCCGGCCGGGGAGCTGTTTTTT. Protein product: CASSVLAAPAGELFF.

For the CDR3, the DNA is TGTGCCAGCAGCGGAGCGGGGCCCAATGAGCAGTTCTTC. Translated, it gives CASSGAGPNEQFF. The chain links TRBV2 to TRBJ2-1; 7 bases are shared with TRBD2. The CDR3 runs 13 residues. CDR1 SNHLY and CDR2 FYNNEI come from the germline V gene. Losses at the gene ends were 6 bases for V and 6 bases for J; bases not matched to a gene: 5.

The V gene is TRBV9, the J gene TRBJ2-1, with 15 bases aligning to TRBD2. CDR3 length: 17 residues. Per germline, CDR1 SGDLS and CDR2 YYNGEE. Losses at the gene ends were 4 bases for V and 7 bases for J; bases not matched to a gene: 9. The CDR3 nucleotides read TGTGCCAGCAGCCCCACCTCCGGGACTAGCGGGAGGAATGAGCAGTTCTTC. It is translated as CASSPTSGTSGRNEQFF.

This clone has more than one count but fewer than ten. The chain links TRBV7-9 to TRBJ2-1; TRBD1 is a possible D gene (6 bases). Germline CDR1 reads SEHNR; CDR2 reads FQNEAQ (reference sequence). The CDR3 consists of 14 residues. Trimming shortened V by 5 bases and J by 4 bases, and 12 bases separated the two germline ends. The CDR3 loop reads CASSREGQYNEQFF. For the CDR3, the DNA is TGTGCCAGCAGCCGAGAAGGACAGTACAATGAGCAGTTCTTC.

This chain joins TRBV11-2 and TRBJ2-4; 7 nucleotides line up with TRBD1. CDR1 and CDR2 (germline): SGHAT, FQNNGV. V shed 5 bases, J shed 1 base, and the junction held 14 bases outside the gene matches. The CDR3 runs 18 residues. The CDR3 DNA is TGTGCCAGCAGCCCTCGGACAGGTGTCTTGGTGGCCAAAAACATTCAGTACTTC. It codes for CASSPRTGVLVAKNIQYF.

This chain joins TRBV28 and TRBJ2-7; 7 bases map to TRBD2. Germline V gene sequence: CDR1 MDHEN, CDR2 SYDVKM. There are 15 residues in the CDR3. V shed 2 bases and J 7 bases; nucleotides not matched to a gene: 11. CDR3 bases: TGTGCCAGCAGTTTAGGGGCTAGCGGACCTCGGGAGCAGTACTTC. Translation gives CASSLGASGPREQYF. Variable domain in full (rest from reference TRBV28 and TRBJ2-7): DVKVTQSSRYLVKRTGEKVFLECVQDMDHENMFWYRQDPGLGLRLIYFSYDVKMKEKGDIPEGYSVSREKKERFSLILESASTNQTSMYLCASSLGASGPREQYFGPGTRLTVT.

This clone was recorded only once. The CDR3 coding sequence is TGTGCCAGTACCCGGGGGACAGGGCCATTCTACGAGCAGTACTTC. Its translation is CASTRGTGPFYEQYF. This sequence joins TRBV19 and TRBJ2-7; 9 bases fit TRBD1. The CDR3 has 15 amino acids. V was clipped by 7 bases and J by 3 bases; unmatched bases: 10. Looked up from germline, CDR1 is LNHDA and CDR2 is SQIVND (reference sequence).

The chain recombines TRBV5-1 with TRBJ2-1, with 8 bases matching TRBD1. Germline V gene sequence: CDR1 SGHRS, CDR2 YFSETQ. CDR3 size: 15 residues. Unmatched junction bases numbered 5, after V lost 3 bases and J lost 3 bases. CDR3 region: CASSSAGGGYNEQFF. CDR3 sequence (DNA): TGCGCCAGCAGCTCTGCAGGGGGCGGCTACAATGAGCAGTTCTTC.

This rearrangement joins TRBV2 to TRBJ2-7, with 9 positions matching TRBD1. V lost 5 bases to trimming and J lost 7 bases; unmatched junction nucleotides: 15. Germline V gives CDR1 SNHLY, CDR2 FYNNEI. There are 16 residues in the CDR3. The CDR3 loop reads CASSYTTGTGQAEQYF. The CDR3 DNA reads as TGTGCCAGCAGTTATACCACCGGGACAGGGCAGGCGGAGCAGTACTTC.